These 14 T cell receptor beta chains were sequenced from one sample in a study of molecular identifiers for immune sequencing clone quantification. TCRdb re-derived calls from the PCR reads in MiXCR, one entry per CDR3 protein. This repertoire shows about 640,000 distinct CDR3 sequences, approximately 20% found once; its top ten account for roughly 0.83%. Sample: naive CD8+ T cells from blood, with Jurkat cell RNA spiked in. Noted subset: FACS-sorted CD8+CD4-CCR7+CD45RA+ naive T cells. The source is a human donor in good health. Some libraries in this study had Jurkat cell RNA spiked in.

As concerns this clonotype: A junction boundary mismatches the germline segment, possibly from a read error. The CDR3 DNA is TGTGCCTGCAGTCCCCAGGGGGGGGGAGATCAGCCCCAGCATTTT. This sequence encodes CACSPQGGGDQPQHF. The V gene is TRBV6-2 or TRBV6-3, the J gene TRBJ1-5; 7 positions agree with TRBD1. Germline lookup yields CDR1 MNHEY and CDR2 SVGEGT. CDR3 length: 15 residues.

With regard to this clonotype: A much larger clone sits a single nucleotide away, making a read error possible. This chain joins TRBV5-3 and TRBJ2-4; D ambiguous. TRBV5-3 is filed as an ORF, its function uncertain. The CDR3 runs to 11 residues. The CDR3 here is CASSLGNIQYF. In nucleotides, the CDR3 is TGTGCCAGCAGCTTGGGTAACATTCAGTACTTC.

This clonotype appeared a few times. The CDR3 spells CASSPPQAGSTGELFF. CDR3 nucleotide sequence: TGTGCCAGCAGCCCCCCCCAAGCGGGAAGCACCGGGGAGCTGTTTTTT. The chain is built from TRBV9 and TRBJ2-2; 7 nucleotides line up with TRBD2. V was clipped by 4 bases and J by 4 bases; unmatched bases: 10. The germline gives CDR1 SGDLS, CDR2 YYNGEE. The CDR3 length is 16 residues.

This clonotype was detected many times. The chain employs TRBV12-3 or TRBV12-4 and TRBJ2-5; D tentatively reads TRBD1 or TRBD2 (5 bases each). This CDR3 is built from 15 residues. Trimming removed 7 bases at V and 1 base at J, with 16 bases between. Here the CDR3 reads CASTPAEGVQETQYF. The CDR3 nucleotides are TGTGCCAGCACCCCAGCGGAAGGGGTCCAAGAGACCCAGTACTTC.

There are a few counts of this clonotype. This rearrangement joins TRBV15 to TRBJ2-2; D remains ambiguous. Germline CDR1 LNHNV, CDR2 YYDKDF (reference sequence). CDR3 length equals 11 residues. The V end lost 10 bases, the J end lost 6 bases, and 9 bases lay between the germline ends. The CDR3 nucleotides are TGTGCCAGAAAGCTGGCCGGGGAGCTGTTTTTT. Translating it yields CARKLAGELFF.

This clonotype occurred many times. The chain carries TRBV29-1 and TRBJ2-5; TRBD1 might be the D (5 bases). Germline CDR1 SQVTM, CDR2 ANQGSEA. The CDR3 is 14 amino acids. Between the trimmed V and J ends, which lost 6 bases and 1 base, there was a span of 15 bases. In DNA form, the CDR3 reads TGCAGCGTCTACACCTGGACAAGCCAAGAGACCCAGTACTTC. It specifies CSVYTWTSQETQYF.

Concerning this clonotype itself: Just one base apart from a much larger clone, this may be a read error. The gene calls are TRBV27 and TRBJ2-3; a possible D gene is TRBD1 (5 bases). Germline V gene lookup returns CDR1 MNHEY and CDR2 SMNVEV (reference sequence). This CDR3 is 15 amino acids long. The CDR3 sequence is CASSLLDGATGTQYF. CDR3 sequence (DNA): TGTGCCAGCAGTTTATTAGATGGCGCCACAGGTACGCAGTATTTT.

This clonotype came up many times. V usage is TRBV19 and J usage is TRBJ1-5; D uncertain. Trimming removed 3 bases from V and 1 base from J, with 10 bases in between. Germline V gives CDR1 LNHDA, CDR2 SQIVND (reference sequence). The CDR3 consists of 15 residues. CDR3 nucleotides: TGTGCCAGTAGTATGGATGGATACAGCAATCAGCCCCAGCATTTT. Translation gives CASSMDGYSNQPQHF.

This clonotype showed up many times. The chain employs TRBV20-1 and TRBJ2-7; D possibly corresponds to TRBD2 (5 bases). Germline assignment: CDR1 DFQATT and CDR2 SNEGSKA (reference sequence). The CDR3 extends over 13 amino acids. Between the trimmed V and J ends, which lost 3 bases and 4 bases, there was a span of 13 bases. The CDR3 nucleotides are TGCAGTGCTAGCGCACTACTAGTTTACGAGCAGTACTTC. Its translation is CSASALLVYEQYF.

To note about this clonotype: A single base separates this from a much larger clone, so it may be a read error. V and J are TRBV7-9 and TRBJ1-1; unclear D gene. The CDR3 sequence is 10 residues long. Trimming left V 5 bases short and J 11 bases short, with 9 bases between. The germline gives CDR1 SEHNR, CDR2 FQNEAQ (reference sequence). CDR3 sequence (DNA): TGTGCCAGCAGCCCATGTTATGCTTTCTTT. Translation gives CASSPCYAFF.

This clonotype was detected ten times or more. The chain uses TRBV6-6 and TRBJ1-5; D unclear. Germline-derived CDR1 and CDR2 are MNHNY and SVGAGI (reference sequence). V dropped 6 bases and J dropped 1 base, with 13 bases sitting between them. This CDR3 spans 15 amino acids. The CDR3 DNA reads TGTGCCAGCAGCTGGTTAGATGCGAGCAATCAGCCCCAGCATTTT. It specifies CASSWLDASNQPQHF.

There are many counts of this clonotype. This rearrangement joins TRBV27 to TRBJ2-3; weak D call: TRBD2 (5 bases). V lost 5 bases and J lost 6, with 9 bases in between. This CDR3 is built from 12 residues. The V gene's germline CDR1 is MNHEY and CDR2 SMNVEV (reference sequence). The CDR3 reads CASSALADTQYF. In nucleotides, the CDR3 is TGTGCCAGCAGTGCTCTAGCTGATACGCAGTATTTT.

This clonotype was found many times. The J gene is TRBJ2-7, the V gene TRBV20-1; 8 bases are shared with TRBD1. Germline V lookup: CDR1 DFQATT, CDR2 SNEGSKA (reference sequence). Unmatched junction bases numbered 9, after V lost 1 base and J lost 7 bases. This CDR3 spans 14 amino acids. The CDR3 DNA reads TGCAGTGCTAGAGGGACAGGGATCGGTTTGGAGCAGTACTTC. Its translation is CSARGTGIGLEQYF.

This clonotype came up many times. This chain joins TRBV29-1 and TRBJ2-7; TRBD2 aligns across 8 bases. The CDR3 covers 13 residues. Trimming removed 6 bases from V and 2 bases from J; junction bases left unmatched: 6. CDR1 and CDR2 (germline): SQVTM, ANQGSEA. In DNA, the CDR3 is TGCAGCGTCCTTAGCGGGAATGCCTACGAGCAGTACTTC. Amino acid sequence: CSVLSGNAYEQYF.